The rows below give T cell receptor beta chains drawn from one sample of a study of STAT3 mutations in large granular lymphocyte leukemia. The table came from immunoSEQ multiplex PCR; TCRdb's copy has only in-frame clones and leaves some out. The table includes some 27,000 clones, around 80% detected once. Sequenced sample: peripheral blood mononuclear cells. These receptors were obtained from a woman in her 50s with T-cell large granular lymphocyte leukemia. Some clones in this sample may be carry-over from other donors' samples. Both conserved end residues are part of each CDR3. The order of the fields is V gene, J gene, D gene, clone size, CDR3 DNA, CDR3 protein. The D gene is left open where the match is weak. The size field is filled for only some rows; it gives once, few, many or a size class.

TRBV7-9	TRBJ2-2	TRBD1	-	TGTGCCAGCAGAGGCAGGGCAGGGGGCACCGGGGAGCTGTTTTTT	CASRGRAGGTGELFF
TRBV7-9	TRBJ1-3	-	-	TGTGCCAGCAGCTTAGGCAGGTCTGGAAACACCATATATTTT	CASSLGRSGNTIYF
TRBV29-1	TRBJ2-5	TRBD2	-	TGCAGCGTGATTCCTAGCGGGGTACAAGAGACCCAGTACTTC	CSVIPSGVQETQYF
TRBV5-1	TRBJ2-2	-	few	TGCGCCAGCAGCCCAGGAGACAGTTACACCGGGGAGCTGTTTTTT	CASSPGDSYTGELFF
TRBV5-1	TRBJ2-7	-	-	TGCGCCAGCAGCTCACTGGACCCACCTTACGAGCAGTACTTC	CASSSLDPPYEQYF
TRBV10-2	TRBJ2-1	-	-	TGCGCCAGCAGTGAGTCTTACCAGGGGCGAAAAAACAATGAGCAGTTCTTC	CASSESYQGRKNNEQFF
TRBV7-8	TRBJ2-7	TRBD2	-	TGTGCCAGCAGCTTAGCCTCGGGCGGGAGCTTCGAGCAGTACTTC	CASSLASGGSFEQYF
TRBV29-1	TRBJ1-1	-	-	TGCAGCGCCCTCAAGACAGGTTTGAACACTGAAGCTTTCTTT	CSALKTGLNTEAFF
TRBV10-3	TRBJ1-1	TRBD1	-	TGTGCCATCAATAAGGACAGGGAAACTGAAGCTTTCTTT	CAINKDRETEAFF
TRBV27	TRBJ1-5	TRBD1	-	TGTGCCAGCAGTGATCGGACAGGTGGGATGATGAATCAGCCCCAGCATTTT	CASSDRTGGMMNQPQHF
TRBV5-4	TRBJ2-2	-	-	TGTGCCAGCAGCTTGAGAGCCGGTGGTACCGGGGAGCTGTTTTTT	CASSLRAGGTGELFF
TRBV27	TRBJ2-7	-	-	TGTGCCAGCAGTTTATTAAGGGGATCCGAGCAGTACTTC	CASSLLRGSEQYF
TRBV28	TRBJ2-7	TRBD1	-	TGTGCCAGCAGTTTTTCCGGGACAGGGGGGTGGCAGTACTTC	CASSFSGTGGWQYF
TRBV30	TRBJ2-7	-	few	TGTGCCTGGAGAAGGACGTCAGTTTACGAGCAGTACTTC	CAWRRTSVYEQYF
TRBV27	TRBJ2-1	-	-	TGTGCCAGCAGTGAACTGAGGGGCGATGAGCAGTTCTTC	CASSELRGDEQFF
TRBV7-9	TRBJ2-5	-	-	TGTGCCAGCAGCTTAGCGCAGGTTCCCGGGGAGACCCAGTACTTC	CASSLAQVPGETQYF
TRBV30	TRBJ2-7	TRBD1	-	TGTGCCTGGAAGGACAGGAGTGCCTACGAGCAGTACTTC	CAWKDRSAYEQYF
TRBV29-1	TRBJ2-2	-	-	TGCAGCGTCATCCTCGGTGCCGGGGAGCTGTTTTTT	CSVILGAGELFF
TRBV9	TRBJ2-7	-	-	TGTGCCAGCAGCCCCTTTCGGGGTGAGCAGTACTTC	CASSPFRGEQYF
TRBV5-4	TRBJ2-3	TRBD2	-	TGTGCCAGCAGCGAAAGACTAGCGGGAGGGCCAGATACGCAGTATTTT	CASSERLAGGPDTQYF
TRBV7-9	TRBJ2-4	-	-	TGTGCCAGCAGCATAGGACCTGGGGACATTCAGTACTTC	CASSIGPGDIQYF
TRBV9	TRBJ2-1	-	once	TGTGCCAGCAGCGGAGGGGAGACAGGTTTGAATGAGCAGTTCTTC	CASSGGETGLNEQFF
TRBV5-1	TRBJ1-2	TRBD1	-	TGCGCCAGCAGCTTGGCGGGGGCAGGGGGCTCTAACTATGGCTACACCTTC	CASSLAGAGGSNYGYTF